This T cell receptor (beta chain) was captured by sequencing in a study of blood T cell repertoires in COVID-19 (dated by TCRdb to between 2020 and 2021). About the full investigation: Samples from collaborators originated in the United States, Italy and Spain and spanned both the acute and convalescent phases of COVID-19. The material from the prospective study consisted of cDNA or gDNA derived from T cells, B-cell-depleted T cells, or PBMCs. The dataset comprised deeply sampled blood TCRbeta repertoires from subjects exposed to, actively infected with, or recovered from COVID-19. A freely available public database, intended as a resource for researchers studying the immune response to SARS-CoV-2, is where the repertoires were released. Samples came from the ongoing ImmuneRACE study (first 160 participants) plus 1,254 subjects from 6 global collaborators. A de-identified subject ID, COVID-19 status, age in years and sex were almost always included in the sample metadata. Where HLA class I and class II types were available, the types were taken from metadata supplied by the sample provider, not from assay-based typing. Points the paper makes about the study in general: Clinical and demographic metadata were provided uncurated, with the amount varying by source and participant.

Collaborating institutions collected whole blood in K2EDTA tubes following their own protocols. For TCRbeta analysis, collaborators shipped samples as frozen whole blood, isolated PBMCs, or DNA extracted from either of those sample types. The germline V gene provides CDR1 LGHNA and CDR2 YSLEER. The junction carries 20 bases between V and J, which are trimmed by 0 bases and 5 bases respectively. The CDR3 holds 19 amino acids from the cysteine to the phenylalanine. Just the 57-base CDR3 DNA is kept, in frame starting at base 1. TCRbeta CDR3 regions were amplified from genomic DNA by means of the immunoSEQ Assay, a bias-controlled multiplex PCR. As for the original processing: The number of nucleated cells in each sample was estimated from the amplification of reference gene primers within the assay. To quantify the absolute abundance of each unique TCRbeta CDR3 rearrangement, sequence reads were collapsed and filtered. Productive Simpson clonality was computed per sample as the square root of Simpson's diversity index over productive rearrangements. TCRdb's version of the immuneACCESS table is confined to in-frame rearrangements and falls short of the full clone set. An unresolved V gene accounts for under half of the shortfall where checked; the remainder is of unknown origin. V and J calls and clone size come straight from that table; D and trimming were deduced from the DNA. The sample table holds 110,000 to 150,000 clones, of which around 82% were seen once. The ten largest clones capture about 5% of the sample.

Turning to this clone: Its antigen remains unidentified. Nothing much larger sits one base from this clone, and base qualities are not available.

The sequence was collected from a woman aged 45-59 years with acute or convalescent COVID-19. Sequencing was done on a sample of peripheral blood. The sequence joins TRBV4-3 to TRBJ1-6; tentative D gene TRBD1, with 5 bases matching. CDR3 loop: CASSQDRQGHRGDNSPLHF. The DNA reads TGCGCCAGCAGCCAAGATAGGCAGGGTCACCGAGGAGATAATTCACCCCTCCACTTT.